A single sample gave rise to the 20 T cell receptor beta chains below, sequenced in a study of T cells in Graves' hyperthyroidism and ophthalmopathy. Amplified TCR beta CDR3 regions derived from RNA transcripts. The TCR CDR3 was amplified in a first-round RT-PCR using the HTBI primer set. TCRdb reprocessed the multiplex PCR reads with MiXCR, giving one entry per CDR3 protein. The table has roughly 30,000 distinct CDR3 sequences, around 40% seen once; the top ten hold about a tenth. Sequencing used blood. All receptors derive from a woman in her 30s with Graves' hyperthyroidism.

In its sample, this clonotype is medium-sized. V gene TRBV7-9 combines with J gene TRBJ2-7, with D possibly being TRBD2 (5 bases). The CDR3 is made up of 13 amino acids. Germline assignment: CDR1 SEHNR and CDR2 FQNEAQ (reference sequence). V lost 0 bases to trimming and J lost 7 bases, with 10 bases between them. This CDR3 reads CASSLAGVQEQYF. The CDR3 DNA follows: TGTGCCAGCAGCTTAGCGGGAGTTCAAGAGCAGTACTTC. Together with reference TRBV7-9 and TRBJ2-7, the CDR3 gives the full variable domain: DTGVSQNPRHKITKRGQNVTFRCDPISEHNRLYWYRQTLGQGPEFLTYFQNEAQLEKSRLLSDRFSAERPKGSFSTLEIQRTEQGDSAMYLCASSLAGVQEQYFGPGTRLTVT.

This chain joins TRBV20-1 and TRBJ1-6, with D possibly matching TRBD1 (5 bases). V gave up 6 bases and J gave up 0 bases, with 18 bases separating them. CDR1 DFQATT and CDR2 SNEGSKA come from the germline V gene (reference sequence). The CDR3 is 17 residues long. The chain's CDR3 is CSAPPGPFSSYNSPLHF. The CDR3 region has the DNA TGCAGTGCCCCACCGGGACCATTTAGCTCCTATAATTCACCCCTCCACTTT.

The gene calls are TRBV2 and TRBJ1-5; no reliable D call. In germline, CDR1 is SNHLY, CDR2 FYNNEI. The CDR3 has 14 amino acids. Trimming cost V 2 bases and J 0 bases, with 5 bases left between them. The CDR3 protein is CASSEWGSNQPQHF. CDR3 coding DNA: TGTGCCAGCAGTGAATGGGGTAGCAATCAGCCCCAGCATTTT.

This clonotype was seen at least ten times. The chain couples TRBV7-9 to TRBJ1-2; 12 bases line up with TRBD1. CDR1 and CDR2 from the germline V gene are SEHNR and FQNEAQ (reference sequence). The CDR3 sequence is 14 residues long. V shed 5 bases, J shed 4 bases, and the junction held 2 bases outside the gene matches. The CDR3 loop is CASSAGQGAYGYTF. The CDR3, as DNA: TGTGCCAGCAGCGCGGGACAGGGGGCCTATGGCTACACCTTC.

The CDR3 protein is CASSPWDRGLYEQYF. The CDR3 DNA is TGTGCCAGCAGCCCATGGGACAGGGGGCTATACGAGCAGTACTTC. The chain recombines TRBV7-9 with TRBJ2-7, with TRBD1 matching 12 bases. After removal of 5 bases from V and 4 bases from J, the junction contained 6 bases not matched to a gene. The CDR3 consists of 15 residues. Germline CDR1 and CDR2: SEHNR and FQNEAQ (reference sequence).

This clonotype was counted a single time. The chain joins TRBV29-1 to TRBJ1-1; unclear D gene. The germline V and J ends were trimmed by 8 bases and 1 base, with 8 bases remaining between them. Germline CDR1 SQVTM, CDR2 ANQGSEA. This CDR3 spans 11 amino acids. CDR3 nucleotides: TGCAGCAGTGAAGGGAACACTGAAGCTTTCTTT. Amino acid sequence: CSSEGNTEAFF.

This clonotype was seen repeatedly, ten times or more. The rearrangement links TRBV3-1 to TRBJ1-2, with D perhaps TRBD1 (5 bases). CDR1 is LGHDT, CDR2 YNNKEL, per germline (reference sequence). This CDR3 is 13 amino acids long. The V end lost 4 bases, the J end lost 8 bases, and 14 bases lay between the germline ends. The CDR3 is CASSLKGAGGYTF. CDR3 in DNA: TGTGCCAGCAGCCTTAAAGGGGCGGGGGGCTACACCTTC.

The table lists this clonotype with many counts. The genes are TRBV5-8 and TRBJ2-7; no definite D call. The V end lost 5 bases, the J end lost 4 bases, and 13 bases lay between the germline ends. From germline, CDR1 is SGHTS and CDR2 YDEGEE. There are 13 residues in the CDR3. The CDR3: CASRVAGRYEQYF. The CDR3 DNA follows: TGTGCCAGCAGGGTGGCAGGCCGTTACGAGCAGTACTTC.

The gene calls are TRBV7-9 and TRBJ2-5; possibly TRBD2 for D (7 bases). The V and J ends lost 3 bases and 0 bases respectively, with 11 bases between them. CDR1 and CDR2 (germline): SEHNR, FQNEAQ (reference sequence). The CDR3 is 15 amino acids. The CDR3 region is CASSLEGGYQETQYF. The CDR3 DNA follows: TGTGCCAGCAGCTTGGAGGGGGGGTACCAAGAGACCCAGTACTTC.

CDR3 loop: CASAGWGGSYEQYF. CDR3 sequence (DNA): TGTGCCAGTGCTGGCTGGGGGGGCTCCTACGAGCAGTACTTC. This chain connects TRBV19 to TRBJ2-7; 7 nucleotides match TRBD2. The ends lost 8 bases at V and 0 bases at J; junction bases unmatched: 7. The CDR3 extends over 14 amino acids. CDR1 LNHDA and CDR2 SQIVND come from the germline V gene (reference sequence).

The V call is TRBV5-1, the J call TRBJ2-3, with 7 bases matching TRBD1. The CDR3 totals 15 residues. Germline CDR1 is SGHRS and CDR2 is YFSETQ. V lost 2 bases to trimming and J lost 3 bases; unmatched junction nucleotides: 6. CDR3 bases: TGCGCCAGCAGCTTACAGGGGATAGAGACAGATACGCAGTATTTT. Translation: CASSLQGIETDTQYF.

The V call is TRBV19, the J call TRBJ2-1, with a possible D match to TRBD2 (5 bases). The germline V gene has CDR1 LNHDA and CDR2 SQIVND (reference sequence). V lost 1 base, J lost 9 bases, and 10 bases lay in between. This CDR3 is built from 13 residues. CDR3 nucleotides: TGTGCCAGTAGTATAGGAGGGTTCGGTGAGCAGTTCTTC. This encodes CASSIGGFGEQFF.

In its sample, this clonotype ranks as medium-sized (0.01 to 0.1%). The chain uses TRBV24-1 and TRBJ1-2; a weak D match, TRBD1 (5 bases). The CDR3 totals 12 residues. V was clipped by 9 bases and J by 6 bases, with 13 bases between them. Germline CDR1 reads KGHDR; CDR2 reads SFDVKD. This CDR3 reads CATRDGGHGYTF. Written as DNA, the CDR3 is TGTGCCACCCGGGACGGAGGGCATGGCTACACCTTC.

This clonotype was counted many times. This chain uses TRBV19 with TRBJ1-5; D not certain. With 3 bases removed from V and 0 bases from J, the gap between germline ends came to 9 bases. The CDR3 loop spans 15 amino acids. The germline V gene encodes CDR1 LNHDA and CDR2 SQIVND (reference sequence). The CDR3 here is CASSMVHHSNQPQHF. As DNA, the CDR3 is TGTGCCAGTAGTATGGTTCACCATAGCAATCAGCCCCAGCATTTT.

This clonotype qualifies as medium-sized (0.01 to 0.1%). This chain connects TRBV9 to TRBJ2-1; TRBD2 matches 9 bases. The CDR3 loop spans 15 amino acids. Germline values: CDR1 SGDLS, CDR2 YYNGEE. J was trimmed by 9 bases and V by 0 bases; bases with no gene match: 7. This chain's CDR3 is CASSVVTSGLGEQFF. The CDR3 DNA reads TGTGCCAGCAGCGTAGTAACTAGCGGGCTTGGTGAGCAGTTCTTC.

This chain links TRBV20-1 with TRBJ2-1; 7 bases line up with TRBD2. There are 14 residues in the CDR3. CDR1 DFQATT and CDR2 SNEGSKA come from the germline V gene (reference sequence). V lost 1 base, J lost 5 bases, and 5 bases stayed unmatched. The CDR3 reads CSARVLAEDNEQFF. CDR3 coding DNA: TGCAGTGCTAGAGTCCTAGCGGAAGACAATGAGCAGTTCTTC.

This chain uses TRBV24-1 with TRBJ2-3; weak D call: TRBD2 (6 bases). Germline V gene lookup returns CDR1 KGHDR and CDR2 SFDVKD. The CDR3 has 16 amino acids. Deletions cut 5 bases from V and 2 bases from J, with 16 bases between. The CDR3, as DNA: TGTGCCACCAGTGTTGGATTAGCGGATATCACAGATACGCAGTATTTT. Its translation is CATSVGLADITDTQYF.

The table lists this clonotype with a count of one. V gene TRBV29-1 combines with J gene TRBJ1-1; D is ambiguous. Germline lookup yields CDR1 SQVTM and CDR2 ANQGSEA. V lost 5 bases and J 0 bases, leaving 4 bases between the germline ends. The CDR3 has 11 amino acids. The CDR3 coding sequence is TGCAGCGTTAGCTTGAACACTGAAGCTTTCTTT. The encoded protein is CSVSLNTEAFF.

In its sample, this clonotype was seen many times. The V and J genes are TRBV5-6 and TRBJ2-6, with 8 positions matching TRBD1. Germline values: CDR1 SGHDT, CDR2 YYEEEE. With V trimmed by 0 bases and J by 0 bases, 5 bases remained unmatched. CDR3 length: 18 amino acids. The CDR3 loop reads CASSLGQGSLSGANVLTF. The CDR3 DNA reads as TGTGCCAGCAGCTTGGGACAGGGGTCTCTCTCTGGGGCCAACGTCCTGACTTTC.

The gene calls are TRBV29-1 and TRBJ2-5; tentative D call: TRBD1 (5 bases). The CDR3 is 12 residues long. The V end was cut by 4 bases, the J end by 2 bases, with 8 bases between. The germline gives CDR1 SQVTM, CDR2 ANQGSEA. The CDR3 region has the DNA TGCAGCGTTGGGACAAATCAAGAGACCCAGTACTTC. It is translated as CSVGTNQETQYF. The variable domain in full, with the rest retrieved from reference TRBV29-1 and TRBJ2-5, is SAVISQKPSRDICQRGTSLTIQCQVDSQVTMMFWYRQQPGQSLTLIATANQGSEATYESGFVIDKFPISRPNLTFSTLTVSNMSPEDSSIYLCSVGTNQETQYFGPGTRLLVL.